This TCR beta chain was sequenced during a study of regulatory T cells in long-lasting Graves disease. Broader study findings: There were preferences for TRBV28, TRBJ1-2 and TRBJ2-5 in persistent disease.

This clonotype came up many times. Its antigen is unknown. As for time point: newly diagnosed GD, antithyroid drugs for less than 3 months. Construction of the TCR library relied on RNA isolated from PBMCs. The CDR3 loop spans 16 amino acids. CDR1 SGHTA and CDR2 FQGTGA come from the germline V gene. Germline trimming cut 5 bases from V and 2 bases from J; bases unmatched to any gene: 6. With iRepertoire HTBI primers and Arm-PCR of CDR3 regions, TCR beta libraries were built. One entry per CDR3 protein results from TCRdb running MiXCR on the multiplex PCR reads. The repertoire holds 560,000 or so distinct CDR3 sequences, with 16% as singletons. These data were also reused for a study on T cells in Graves' hyperthyroidism and ophthalmopathy.

The receptor was derived from a man between 18 and 35 years old with Graves disease. This chain links TRBV7-3 with TRBJ2-1; 10 bases fit TRBD2. The specimen comprised peripheral blood mononuclear cells (PBMCs), sampled at new diagnosis, from a patient treated with antithyroid drugs. The CDR3 nucleotides read TGTGCCAGCAGCCCACAAGCGGGAGGGCCCTACAATGAGCAGTTCTTC. This encodes CASSPQAGGPYNEQFF.